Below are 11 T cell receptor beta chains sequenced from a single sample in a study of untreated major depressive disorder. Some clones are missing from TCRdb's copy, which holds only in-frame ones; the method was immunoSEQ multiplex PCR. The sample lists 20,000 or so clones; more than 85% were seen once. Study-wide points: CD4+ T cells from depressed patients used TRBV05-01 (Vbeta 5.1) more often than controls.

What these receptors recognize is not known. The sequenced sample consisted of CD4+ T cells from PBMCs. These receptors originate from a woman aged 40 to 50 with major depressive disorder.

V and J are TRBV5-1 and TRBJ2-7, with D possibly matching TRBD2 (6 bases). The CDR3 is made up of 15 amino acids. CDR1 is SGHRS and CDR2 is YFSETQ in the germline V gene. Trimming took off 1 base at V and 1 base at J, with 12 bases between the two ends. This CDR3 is CASSLRLASSYEQYF. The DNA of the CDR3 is TGCGCCAGCAGCTTGCGTCTAGCGTCGTCCTACGAGCAGTACTTC. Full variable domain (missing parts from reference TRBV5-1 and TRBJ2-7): KAGVTQTPRYLIKTRGQQVTLSCSPISGHRSVSWYQQTPGQGLQFLFEYFSETQRNKGNFPGRFSGRQFSNSRSEMNVSTLELGDSALYLCASSLRLASSYEQYFGPGTRLTVT.

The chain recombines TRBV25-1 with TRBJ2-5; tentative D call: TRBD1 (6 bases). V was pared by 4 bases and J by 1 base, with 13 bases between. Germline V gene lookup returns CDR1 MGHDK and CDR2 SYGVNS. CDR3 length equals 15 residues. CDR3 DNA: TGTGCCAGCAGTGTCCCAGGGGACCTCCAAGAGACCCAGTACTTC. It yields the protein CASSVPGDLQETQYF.

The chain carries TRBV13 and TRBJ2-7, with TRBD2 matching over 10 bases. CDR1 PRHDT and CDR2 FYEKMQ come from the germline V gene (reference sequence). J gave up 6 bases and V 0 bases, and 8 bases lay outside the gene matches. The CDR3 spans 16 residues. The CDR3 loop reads CASSLGATSGPSEQYF. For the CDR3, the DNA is TGTGCCAGCAGCTTAGGAGCGACTAGCGGGCCCAGCGAGCAGTACTTC.

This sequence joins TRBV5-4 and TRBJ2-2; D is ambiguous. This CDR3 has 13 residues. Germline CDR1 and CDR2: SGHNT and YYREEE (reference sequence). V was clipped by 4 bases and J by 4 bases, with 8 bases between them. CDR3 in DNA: TGTGCCAGCAGCATTTCAGGCACCGGGGAGCTGTTTTTT. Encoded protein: CASSISGTGELFF. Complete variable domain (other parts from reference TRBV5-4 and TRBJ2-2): ETGVTQSPTHLIKTRGQQVTLRCSSQSGHNTVSWYQQALGQGPQFIFQYYREEENGRGNFPPRFSGLQFPNYSSELNVNALELDDSALYLCASSISGTGELFFGEGSRLTVL.

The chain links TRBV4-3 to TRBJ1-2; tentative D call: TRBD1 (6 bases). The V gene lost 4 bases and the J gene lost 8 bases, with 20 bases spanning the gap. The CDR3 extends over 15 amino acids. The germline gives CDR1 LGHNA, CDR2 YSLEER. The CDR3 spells CASSPGGQWQIGYTF. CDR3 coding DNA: TGCGCCAGCAGCCCCGGGGGACAATGGCAGATAGGCTACACCTTC.

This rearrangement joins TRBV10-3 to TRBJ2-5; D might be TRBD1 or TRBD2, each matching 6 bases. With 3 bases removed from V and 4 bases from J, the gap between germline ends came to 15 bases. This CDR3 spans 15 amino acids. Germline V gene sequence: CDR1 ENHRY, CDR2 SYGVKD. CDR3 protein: CAISDSGGGSETQYF. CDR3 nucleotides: TGTGCCATCAGTGATTCCGGGGGCGGTTCAGAGACCCAGTACTTC.

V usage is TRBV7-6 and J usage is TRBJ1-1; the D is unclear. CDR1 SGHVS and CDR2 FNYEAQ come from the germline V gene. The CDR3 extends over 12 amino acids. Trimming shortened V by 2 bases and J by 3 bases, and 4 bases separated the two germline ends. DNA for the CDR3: TGTGCCAGCAGCTTATCGCACACTGAAGCTTTCTTT. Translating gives CASSLSHTEAFF.

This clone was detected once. The CDR3 protein is CASSLEGPYTGNTIYF. Written as DNA, the CDR3 is TGTGCCAGCAGCTTAGAAGGTCCGTACACTGGAAACACCATATATTTT. The chain uses TRBV11-3 and TRBJ1-3; no definite D call. V was cut by 0 bases and J by 2 bases, with 11 bases left in between. The CDR3 sequence is 16 residues long. Germline V gene lookup returns CDR1 SGHNT and CDR2 YENEEA.

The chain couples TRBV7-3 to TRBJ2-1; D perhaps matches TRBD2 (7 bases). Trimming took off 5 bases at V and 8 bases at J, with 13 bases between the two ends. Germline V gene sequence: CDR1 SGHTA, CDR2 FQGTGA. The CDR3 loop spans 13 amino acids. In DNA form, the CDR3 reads TGTGCCAGCAGCACAGGGACTAACTATGAGCAGTTCTTC. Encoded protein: CASSTGTNYEQFF. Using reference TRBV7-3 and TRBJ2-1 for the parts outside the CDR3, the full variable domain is GAGVSQTPSNKVTEKGKYVELRCDPISGHTALYWYRQSLGQGPEFLIYFQGTGAADDSGLPNDRFFAVRPEGSVSTLKIQRTERGDSAVYLCASSTGTNYEQFFGPGTRLTVL.

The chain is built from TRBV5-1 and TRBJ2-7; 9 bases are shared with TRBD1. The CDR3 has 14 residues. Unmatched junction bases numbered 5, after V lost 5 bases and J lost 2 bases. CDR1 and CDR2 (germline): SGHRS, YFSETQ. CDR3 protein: CASRSGTGPYEQYF. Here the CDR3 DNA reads TGCGCCAGCAGGTCCGGGACAGGGCCCTACGAGCAGTACTTC.

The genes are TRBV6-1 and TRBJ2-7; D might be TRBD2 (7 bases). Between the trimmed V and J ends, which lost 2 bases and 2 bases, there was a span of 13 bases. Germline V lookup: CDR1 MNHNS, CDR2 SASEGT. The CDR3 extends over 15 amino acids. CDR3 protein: CASSERGAGTYEQYF. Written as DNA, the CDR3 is TGTGCCAGCAGTGAACGGGGGGCGGGGACCTACGAGCAGTACTTC.